Presented here are 29 T cell receptor beta chains from one specimen sequenced in a study of T cells after yellow fever vaccination. TCRdb re-analysed the 5' RACE reads in MiXCR, keeping a single row per CDR3 protein. The repertoire has a few hundred thousand distinct CDR3 sequences, roughly a sixth of them found once; the top ten carry 15% to 20%. Specimen: PBMCs, collected before the yellow fever booster vaccination. These receptors were obtained from a man between 18 and 29 years old who received the YFV17D yellow fever vaccine.

The chain employs TRBV6-1 and TRBJ1-5; D remains ambiguous. The CDR3 covers 13 residues. In germline, CDR1 is MNHNS, CDR2 SASEGT. V gave up 3 bases and J gave up 11 bases, with 14 bases separating them. The CDR3 DNA reads TGTGCCAGCAGTGAGGGAGTCTTACGGGCCCAGCATTTT. Its translation is CASSEGVLRAQHF.

At least ten counts were recorded for this clonotype. The rearrangement uses TRBV4-1 and TRBJ2-1; 10 bases are a match to TRBD2. The V and J ends lost 0 bases and 4 bases, in that order; junction bases with no gene match: 3. CDR3 length equals 16 residues. CDR1 is MGHRA and CDR2 is YSYEKL in the germline V gene. The CDR3 protein is CASSQEELAGYNEQFF. The CDR3 region has the DNA TGCGCCAGCAGCCAAGAGGAACTAGCGGGGTACAATGAGCAGTTCTTC.

CDR3 bases: TGTGCCAGCAGTTACGGCGGGGAGCTGTTTTTT. Its translation: CASSYGGELFF. V gene TRBV6-2 or TRBV6-3 combines with J gene TRBJ2-2; the D is unclear. This CDR3 has 11 residues. The germline CDR1 and CDR2 sequences are MNHEY and SVGEGT. V dropped 2 bases and J dropped 7 bases, with 2 bases sitting between them.

This clonotype was counted a few times. The chain uses TRBV3-1 and TRBJ2-5; D possibly corresponds to TRBD1 (5 bases). CDR1 and CDR2 from the germline V gene are LGHDT and YNNKEL (reference sequence). V gave up 2 bases and J gave up 5 bases, with 12 bases separating them. CDR3 size: 14 residues. As DNA, the CDR3 is TGTGCCAGCAGCCAATTCCAAGGGGCCGAGACCCAGTACTTC. Translation: CASSQFQGAETQYF.

Only a few counts were recorded for this clonotype. The chain carries TRBV5-1 and TRBJ1-1; the D gene is possibly TRBD1 (6 bases). Between the trimmed V and J ends, which lost 5 bases and 8 bases, there was a span of 19 bases. The CDR3 is made up of 14 amino acids. Germline V CDR1 and CDR2: SGHRS, YFSETQ. CDR3 in DNA: TGCGCCAGCAGACCTACATTAACAGGGATCGAAGCTTTCTTT. It specifies CASRPTLTGIEAFF.

The V gene is TRBV6-4, the J gene TRBJ2-7, with D perhaps matching TRBD1 (7 bases). The germline gives CDR1 MRHNA, CDR2 SNTAGT. The germline V and J ends were trimmed by 0 bases and 2 bases, with 11 bases remaining between them. The CDR3 is 15 amino acids. The CDR3 loop is CASSDSTGRPYEQYV. CDR3 DNA sequence: TGTGCCAGCAGTGACTCGACAGGGAGGCCCTACGAGCAGTACGTC.

This chain connects TRBV7-9 to TRBJ2-1, with D perhaps matching TRBD2 (5 bases). V was cut by 3 bases and J by 0 bases, with 9 bases left in between. The CDR3 runs 15 residues. Germline assignment: CDR1 SEHNR and CDR2 FQNEAQ (reference sequence). This chain's CDR3 is CASSFGGPSYNEQFF. As DNA, the CDR3 is TGTGCCAGCAGCTTCGGCGGGCCCTCCTACAATGAGCAGTTCTTC.

The chain combines TRBV5-1 with TRBJ2-5; D is undetermined. Trimming left V 0 bases short and J 3 bases short, with 6 bases between. This CDR3 comprises 13 residues. Germline V gene data show CDR1 as SGHRS and CDR2 as YFSETQ. In nucleotides, the CDR3 is TGCGCCAGCAGCTTGGGACCCGAAGAGACCCAGTACTTC. Translated: CASSLGPEETQYF.

A few counts support this clonotype. The V gene is TRBV27, the J gene TRBJ2-7; the match to TRBD2 covers 7 bases. Per the germline V gene, CDR1 is MNHEY and CDR2 is SMNVEV (reference sequence). This CDR3 has 16 amino acids. V shed 0 bases, J shed 2 bases, and the junction held 7 bases outside the gene matches. CDR3 DNA: TGTGCCAGCAGTTTATCAGGCCAGGGAGGGACCTACGAGCAGTACGTC. Its translation: CASSLSGQGGTYEQYV.

The chain is built from TRBV7-2 and TRBJ2-3; 9 bases are shared with TRBD1. The J segment lost 5 bases and the V segment lost 5 bases, leaving 8 bases of the junction unmatched. Germline CDR1 reads SGHTA; CDR2 reads FQGNSA. The CDR3 is 15 amino acids. The CDR3: CASSLVGTGKDTQYF. The CDR3 bases are TGTGCCAGCAGCCTAGTAGGGACAGGGAAAGATACGCAGTATTTT.

The chain carries TRBV5-1 and TRBJ2-7; perhaps D is TRBD1 or TRBD2 (6 bases each). CDR3 length: 13 residues. V was cut by 6 bases and J by 0 bases, with 10 bases left in between. Germline CDR1 and CDR2: SGHRS and YFSETQ. The CDR3 sequence is CASMEGDSYEQYF. For the CDR3, the DNA is TGCGCCAGCATGGAGGGGGACTCCTACGAGCAGTACTTC.

This clonotype was seen a few times. The V call is TRBV12-3 or TRBV12-4, the J call TRBJ1-2; 7 positions agree with TRBD1. CDR3 length equals 14 residues. The V gene end was trimmed by 8 bases and the J gene end by 13 bases; junction bases not matched to a gene: 19. The CDR3 sequence: CASAAIYGTAGGTF. CDR3 coding DNA: TGTGCCAGCGCCGCAATTTACGGGACAGCTGGTGGCACCTTC.

This clonotype was counted a few times. The rearrangement links TRBV29-1 to TRBJ2-2, with a weak D call TRBD2 (5 bases). The CDR3 has 14 residues. Germline CDR1 reads SQVTM; CDR2 reads ANQGSEA. Trimming stripped 4 bases from V and 0 bases from J, with 9 bases between. CDR3 nucleotides: TGCAGCGTTGCAACGGGATCGAACACCGGGGAGCTGTTTTTT. Translating it yields CSVATGSNTGELFF.

This CDR3 is CASSQDQGLGYNEQFF. DNA for the CDR3: TGCGCCAGCAGCCAAGATCAGGGTCTCGGCTACAATGAGCAGTTCTTC. The rearrangement joins TRBV4-3 to TRBJ2-1, with TRBD1 as a possible D gene (5 bases). Trimming cost V 0 bases and J 3 bases, with 12 bases left between them. The CDR3 covers 16 residues. Germline-derived CDR1 and CDR2 are LGHNA and YSLEER.

The sample holds a few counts of this clonotype. This chain links TRBV5-1 with TRBJ1-1; no reliable D call. The V gene lost 2 bases and the J gene lost 2 bases, with 10 bases spanning the gap. The CDR3 contains 14 residues. From germline, CDR1 is SGHRS and CDR2 YFSETQ. The CDR3 protein is CASSFLAFNTEAFF. Here the CDR3 DNA reads TGCGCCAGCAGCTTCCTCGCATTCAACACTGAAGCTTTCTTT. The full variable domain, completed using reference TRBV5-1 and TRBJ1-1, is KAGVTQTPRYLIKTRGQQVTLSCSPISGHRSVSWYQQTPGQGLQFLFEYFSETQRNKGNFPGRFSGRQFSNSRSEMNVSTLELGDSALYLCASSFLAFNTEAFFGQGTRLTVV.

This clonotype showed up many times. The rearrangement links TRBV4-3 to TRBJ2-1, with 7 bases matching TRBD2. The V segment lost 4 bases and the J segment 8 bases; nucleotides outside the gene matches: 14. The germline gives CDR1 LGHNA, CDR2 YSLEER. The CDR3 is 16 amino acids. The CDR3 loop is CASSPGTTGGPHEQFF. CDR3 nucleotide sequence: TGCGCCAGCAGCCCCGGAACGACGGGGGGACCCCATGAGCAGTTCTTC.

This clonotype was found a few times. The V gene is TRBV5-1, the J gene TRBJ2-7; D is possibly TRBD1 (6 bases). V lost 2 bases to trimming and J lost 7 bases, with 13 bases between them. CDR1 is SGHRS, CDR2 YFSETQ, per germline. This CDR3 contains 13 residues. CDR3 coding DNA: TGCGCCAGCAGCTTAGGACAGACGAGAGAGCAGTACTTC. Translated: CASSLGQTREQYF.

This chain connects TRBV2 to TRBJ2-2; 10 bases are shared with TRBD2. The CDR3 extends over 16 amino acids. CDR1 and CDR2 from the germline V gene are SNHLY and FYNNEI. After removal of 5 bases from V and 15 bases from J, the junction contained 18 bases not matched to a gene. The CDR3 loop is CASSRTSGANTGDVFF. The CDR3 nucleotides read TGTGCCAGCAGTCGGACTAGCGGAGCGAACACCGGGGATGTGTTTTTT.

This clonotype has more than one count but fewer than ten. The rearrangement uses TRBV5-5 and TRBJ1-2; the match to TRBD1 covers 8 bases. V was pared by 4 bases and J by 4 bases, with 9 bases of the junction left unmatched. There are 15 residues in the CDR3. Germline-derived CDR1 and CDR2 are SGHKS and YYEKEE (reference sequence). In DNA, the CDR3 is TGTGCCAGCAGCCAGGGACAGGCCACGTTCTATGGCTACACCTTC. As protein: CASSQGQATFYGYTF.

This sequence joins TRBV5-1 and TRBJ2-1, with TRBD2 matching over 16 bases. V shed 4 bases and J 6 bases; nucleotides not matched to a gene: 10. Germline CDR1 SGHRS, CDR2 YFSETQ. This CDR3 comprises 18 residues. The CDR3 bases are TGCGCCAGCAGCGCAGGGACTAGCGGGGGGGCGTTTGCCAATGAGCAGTTCTTC. Protein product: CASSAGTSGGAFANEQFF.

This CDR3 reads CASSPGWYANTGELFF. The CDR3 DNA sequence: TGTGCCAGCAGTCCCGGGTGGTACGCGAACACCGGGGAGCTGTTTTTT. The V and J genes are TRBV6-2 or TRBV6-3 and TRBJ2-2, with D unclear. V was pared by 5 bases and J by 0 bases, with 13 bases between. The CDR3 covers 16 residues. Germline V gives CDR1 MNHEY, CDR2 SVGEGT.

V is TRBV20-1 and J is TRBJ2-1; 13 bases are a match to TRBD2. J was trimmed by 0 bases and V by 5 bases; bases with no gene match: 10. The germline V gene has CDR1 DFQATT and CDR2 SNEGSKA (reference sequence). This CDR3 is 18 amino acids long. The CDR3 reads CSAEGPLAGGLSYNEQFF. The DNA of the CDR3 is TGCAGTGCTGAGGGACCACTAGCGGGGGGGCTCTCCTACAATGAGCAGTTCTTC.

The chain joins TRBV6-5 to TRBJ2-6; D gene uncertain. CDR3 length equals 15 residues. The V end was cut by 2 bases, the J end by 1 base, with 6 bases between. The germline V gene has CDR1 MNHEY and CDR2 SVGAGI. The CDR3 is CASSYTPSGANVLTF. CDR3 coding DNA: TGTGCCAGCAGTTACACCCCTTCTGGGGCCAACGTCCTGACTTTC.

This clonotype came up a few times. The genes are TRBV7-2 and TRBJ2-1; TRBD2 matches 8 bases. Germline V gene lookup returns CDR1 SGHTA and CDR2 FQGNSA. V was clipped by 2 bases and J by 5 bases; unmatched bases: 8. This CDR3 is built from 16 residues. The CDR3, as DNA: TGTGCCAGCAGCTTAAGGCCCGGGACTAGGGACAATGAGCAGTTCTTC. As protein: CASSLRPGTRDNEQFF.

This clonotype is a singleton in its sample. The V gene is TRBV9, the J gene TRBJ2-3; the D gene is possibly TRBD2 (6 bases). Germline CDR1 SGDLS, CDR2 YYNGEE. The CDR3 spans 16 residues. Between the trimmed V and J ends, which lost 0 bases and 2 bases, there was a span of 13 bases. The CDR3: CASSVEAGLPTDTQYF. CDR3 nucleotide sequence: TGTGCCAGCAGCGTAGAAGCGGGCCTACCCACAGATACGCAGTATTTT.

This chain links TRBV6-2 or TRBV6-3 with TRBJ2-3; D ambiguous. V was clipped by 4 bases and J by 0 bases, with 8 bases between them. The CDR3 has 14 residues. The germline CDR1 and CDR2 sequences are MNHEY and SVGEGT. CDR3 residues: CASSFAISTDTQYF. CDR3 sequence (DNA): TGTGCCAGCAGTTTTGCCATAAGCACAGATACGCAGTATTTT.

This clonotype was recorded a few times. V is TRBV6-2 or TRBV6-3 and J is TRBJ2-5; D is possibly TRBD2 (5 bases). The CDR3 spans 14 residues. With 6 bases removed from V and 7 bases from J, the gap between germline ends came to 18 bases. The germline CDR1 and CDR2 sequences are MNHEY and SVGEGT. CDR3 bases: TGTGCCAGCAGAGTCTGGACTGCAGAGTGGACCCAGTACTTC. It codes for CASRVWTAEWTQYF.

This clonotype occurred a few times. The CDR3 is CASSLGRFNYGYTF. In DNA, the CDR3 is TGTGCCAGCAGCTTGGGACGGTTTAACTATGGCTACACCTTC. The chain couples TRBV3-1 to TRBJ1-2, with D possibly being TRBD1 (5 bases). The CDR3 is 14 amino acids. Trimming left V 5 bases short and J 1 base short, with 11 bases between. From germline, CDR1 is LGHDT and CDR2 YNNKEL (reference sequence).

This clonotype was seen a handful of times. The chain combines TRBV10-3 with TRBJ1-5; D gene uncertain. The V gene lost 3 bases and the J gene lost 12 bases, with 12 bases spanning the gap. This CDR3 is 12 amino acids long. CDR1 ENHRY and CDR2 SYGVKD come from the germline V gene. In DNA form, the CDR3 reads TGTGCCATCAGTGATTCCGGCAGTCACCAGCATTTT. This gives the protein CAISDSGSHQHF.